The 17 T cell receptor beta chains below all came from one sample that was sequenced in a study of Ad26.COV2.S vaccination and SARS-CoV-2 variants (dated by TCRdb to the early 2020s). Receptor amplification or capture employed the immunoSEQ multiplex PCR assay. This is the immuneACCESS table as TCRdb keeps it, with only in-frame sequences that have V and J called. A part of the clones is gone; compared with another copy, unresolved V genes explain less than half, and the rest is unexplained. This sample is represented by about 400,000 clones; 75% to 90% of them were singletons. The ten largest clones add up to about 2% of the sample. This sample's treatment or condition label indicates: 15 to 20 received Ad26.COV2.S at low or high dose, single or two shots; several received placebo; per-sample allocation not given. For vaccine and placebo recipients, repertoires were sequenced using samples collected on day 63 after the first injection.

Source: peripheral blood, taken in a trial of Ad26.COV2.S vaccine versus placebo. The receptors originated from a person between 18 and 65 years old who received the Ad26.COV2.S COVID-19 vaccine or a placebo.

V and J are TRBV28 and TRBJ2-6; D uncertain. CDR1 is MDHEN and CDR2 is SYDVKM in the germline V gene. V was pared by 2 bases and J by 0 bases, with 8 bases between. The CDR3 consists of 16 residues. The CDR3 bases are TGTGCCAGCAGTTTACGCCAGCTCTCTGGGGCCAACGTCCTGACTTTC. Its translation is CASSLRQLSGANVLTF.

This rearrangement joins TRBV9 to TRBJ2-2; D is unresolved. V was shortened by 1 base and J by 3 bases, with 7 bases between the two germline ends. Per the germline V gene, CDR1 is SGDLS and CDR2 is YYNGEE. This CDR3 contains 14 residues. CDR3 sequence: CASSVLGDTGELFF. The CDR3 nucleotides are TGTGCCAGCAGCGTACTTGGTGACACCGGGGAGCTGTTTTTT.

J is TRBJ1-4 and V is TRBV5-1; 9 nucleotides match TRBD1. CDR1 and CDR2 from the germline V gene are SGHRS and YFSETQ. The CDR3 covers 14 residues. With V trimmed by 4 bases and J by 4 bases, 2 bases remained unmatched. The CDR3 region is CASSTGQGNEKLFF. CDR3 DNA sequence: TGCGCCAGCAGCACGGGACAGGGTAATGAAAAACTGTTTTTT.

The J gene is TRBJ1-1, the V gene TRBV30; maybe TRBD1 (6 bases). The ends were cut back, 2 bases at V and 3 bases at J, with 10 bases in the middle. Germline CDR1 and CDR2: GTSNPN and SVGIG (reference sequence). This CDR3 is built from 13 residues. CDR3 loop: CAWSTGRDTEAFF. The CDR3 DNA follows: TGTGCCTGGAGTACAGGGAGGGACACTGAAGCTTTCTTT.

J is TRBJ1-5 and V is TRBV19; a possible D gene is TRBD1 (6 bases). V was clipped by 3 bases and J by 5 bases, with 14 bases between them. This CDR3 spans 15 amino acids. Germline V CDR1 and CDR2: LNHDA, SQIVND (reference sequence). CDR3 region: CASSMGGGAYQPQHF. The CDR3, as DNA: TGTGCCAGTAGTATGGGTGGGGGGGCTTATCAGCCCCAGCATTTT.

This clone occurred a few times. The identical CDR3 is also encoded by other nucleotide sequences in the sample. The chain uses TRBV20-1 and TRBJ2-7; D gene ambiguous. Germline V lookup: CDR1 DFQATT, CDR2 SNEGSKA (reference sequence). V lost 1 base, J lost 3 bases, and 4 bases lay in between. The CDR3 length is 11 residues. CDR3 in DNA: TGCAGTGCTAGAGGGGGCTACGAGCAGTACTTC. Translation gives CSARGGYEQYF.

The genes are TRBV7-2 and TRBJ2-5, with TRBD2 matching over 7 bases. Trimming at V came to 4 bases and at J to 3 bases, leaving 5 bases not matched to a gene. Germline CDR1 SGHTA, CDR2 FQGNSA. This CDR3 has 14 residues. CDR3 nucleotide sequence: TGTGCCAGCAGCTCCCGGGGGAGGGAAGAGACCCAGTACTTC. It specifies CASSSRGREETQYF. Full variable domain (remainder filled in from reference TRBV7-2 and TRBJ2-5): GAGVSQSPSNKVTEKGKDVELRCDPISGHTALYWYRQSLGQGLEFLIYFQGNSAPDKSGLPSDRFSAERTGGSVSTLTIQRTQQEDSAVYLCASSSRGREETQYFGPGTRLLVL.

The chain uses TRBV11-3 and TRBJ2-3, with D uncertain. This CDR3 contains 12 residues. Trimming stripped 4 bases from V and 6 bases from J, with 8 bases between. Germline V gene data show CDR1 as SGHNT and CDR2 as YENEEA. The CDR3 here is CASSSPADTQYF. For the CDR3, the DNA is TGTGCCAGCAGCTCGCCGGCGGATACGCAGTATTTT.

The rearrangement uses TRBV6-5 and TRBJ1-6; D remains unclear. Germline CDR1 reads MNHEY; CDR2 reads SVGAGI. V was pared by 5 bases and J by 14 bases, with 22 bases between. The CDR3 sequence is 15 residues long. CDR3 loop: CASSPFVGAGRALHF. The CDR3 DNA is TGTGCCAGCAGTCCCTTTGTGGGCGCGGGTCGGGCCCTCCACTTT.

The J gene is TRBJ1-1, the V gene TRBV5-1, with D perhaps matching TRBD1 (5 bases). The CDR3 is 13 residues long. CDR1 and CDR2 (germline): SGHRS, YFSETQ. The germline V and J ends were trimmed by 4 bases and 10 bases, with 17 bases remaining between them. CDR3 DNA: TGCGCCAGCAGCCCGGACACGGAGGACGGAGCTTTCTTT. Its protein product is CASSPDTEDGAFF.

V and J are TRBV28 and TRBJ2-3; 11 bases are a match to TRBD2. V gave up 2 bases and J gave up 3 bases; unmatched junction bases: 4. Germline loops: CDR1 MDHEN, CDR2 SYDVKM. The CDR3 is 16 residues long. For the CDR3, the DNA is TGTGCCAGCAGTTTACCCGGACTAGCGGGTACAGATACGCAGTATTTT. Protein product: CASSLPGLAGTDTQYF.

The chain uses TRBV28 and TRBJ2-5; D may be TRBD1 (5 bases). V lost 6 bases, J lost 9 bases, and 14 bases lay in between. CDR3 length equals 12 residues. In germline, CDR1 is MDHEN, CDR2 SYDVKM. The CDR3 is CASSLPKGAQYF. The CDR3 DNA reads TGTGCCAGCAGCCTACCAAAAGGGGCCCAGTACTTC.

The gene calls are TRBV6-5 and TRBJ1-2; D gene unclear. Germline values: CDR1 MNHEY, CDR2 SVGAGI. This CDR3 has 14 amino acids. Trimming left V 2 bases short and J 6 bases short, with 13 bases between. The CDR3, as DNA: TGTGCCAGCAGTTACCTGAAGAGAGAGGATGGCTACACCTTC. It is translated as CASSYLKREDGYTF.

This chain uses TRBV10-3 with TRBJ1-5; tentative D call: TRBD1 (5 bases). The CDR3 runs 15 residues. The V end lost 0 bases, the J end lost 9 bases, and 15 bases lay between the germline ends. Germline-derived CDR1 and CDR2 are ENHRY and SYGVKD. In DNA, the CDR3 is TGTGCCATCAGTGAGTCTCGGGGCTCCCCGGGGCCCCAGCATTTT. It translates to CAISESRGSPGPQHF.

The genes are TRBV2 and TRBJ2-1; D not certain. Germline-derived CDR1 and CDR2 are SNHLY and FYNNEI. V lost 10 bases, J lost 0 bases, and 10 bases lay in between. This CDR3 is 13 amino acids long. The CDR3 reads CATYGSSYNEQFF. The CDR3 bases are TGTGCCACTTACGGAAGCTCCTACAATGAGCAGTTCTTC.

This clone was recorded only once. This rearrangement joins TRBV5-6 to TRBJ2-1; the D gene is possibly TRBD2 (6 bases). The germline V gene encodes CDR1 SGHDT and CDR2 YYEEEE. The CDR3 extends over 12 amino acids. The germline V and J ends were trimmed by 2 bases and 8 bases, with 8 bases remaining between them. CDR3 in amino acids: CASSLERDEQFF. The DNA of the CDR3 is TGTGCCAGCAGCTTAGAGCGGGATGAGCAGTTCTTC.

The V gene is TRBV15, the J gene TRBJ2-1, with 11 bases matching TRBD2. The CDR3 length is 15 residues. Germline trimming cut 8 bases from V and 6 bases from J; bases unmatched to any gene: 9. Germline lookup yields CDR1 LNHNV and CDR2 YYDKDF (reference sequence). The CDR3 here is CATSPGTSGRNEQFF. The CDR3, as DNA: TGTGCCACCTCCCCCGGGACTAGCGGCCGCAATGAGCAGTTCTTC.